This passage covers 2 T cell receptor beta chains from one sample sequenced in a study of Ad26.COV2.S vaccination and SARS-CoV-2 variants. Assay: immunoSEQ multiplex PCR; the TCRdb copy retains only in-frame clones and omits some. Here the sample spans 300,000 to 400,000 clones, about 92% being singletons. The sequenced sample was peripheral blood, obtained after recovery from COVID-19. The receptor source for this set is a human donor who had recovered from COVID-19.

The rearrangement links TRBV7-2 to TRBJ2-2; 12 bases map to TRBD1. V shed 5 bases, J shed 6 bases, and the junction held 10 bases outside the gene matches. The length of the CDR3 is 17 residues. The germline V gene encodes CDR1 SGHTA and CDR2 FQGNSA. CDR3 in DNA: TGTGCCAGCAGCCCTGGGACAGGGGGCGTTGTAGCCGGGGAGCTGTTTTTT. Amino acid sequence: CASSPGTGGVVAGELFF.

The gene calls are TRBV9 and TRBJ2-3; TRBD1 matches 7 bases. CDR1 is SGDLS and CDR2 is YYNGEE in the germline V gene. This CDR3 is built from 16 residues. Germline trimming cut 3 bases from V and 3 bases from J; bases unmatched to any gene: 10. This CDR3 reads CASSAIEGAGTDTQYF. CDR3 DNA: TGTGCCAGCAGCGCCATTGAGGGGGCTGGAACAGATACGCAGTATTTT.